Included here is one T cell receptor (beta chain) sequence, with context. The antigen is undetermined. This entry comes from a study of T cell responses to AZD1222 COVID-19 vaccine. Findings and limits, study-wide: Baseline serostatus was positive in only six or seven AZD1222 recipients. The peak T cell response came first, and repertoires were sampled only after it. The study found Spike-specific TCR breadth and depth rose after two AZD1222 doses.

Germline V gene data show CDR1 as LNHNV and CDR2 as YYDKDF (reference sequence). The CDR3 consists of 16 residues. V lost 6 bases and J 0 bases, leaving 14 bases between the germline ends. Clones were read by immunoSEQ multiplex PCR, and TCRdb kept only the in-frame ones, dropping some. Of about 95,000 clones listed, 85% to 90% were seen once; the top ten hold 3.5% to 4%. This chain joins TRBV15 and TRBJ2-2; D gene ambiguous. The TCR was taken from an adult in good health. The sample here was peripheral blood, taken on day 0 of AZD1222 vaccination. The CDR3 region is CATSFFTIANTGELFF. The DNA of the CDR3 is TGTGCCACCAGTTTTTTCACGATAGCGAACACCGGGGAGCTGTTTTTT.